Sequencing of this TCR beta chain was carried out in a study of human thymus T cells. The study's findings and limits: Reports from related research described highly overlapping thymic repertoires among unrelated individuals. Seemingly biased V and J gene usage marked thymic and blood repertoires.

The germline V gene has CDR1 WNHNN and CDR2 SYGVQD (reference sequence). The CDR3 runs to 16 residues. The J segment lost 0 bases and the V segment lost 6 bases, leaving 5 bases of the junction unmatched. There are a few counts of this clone. The antigen is not known. Surgeons resected thymus tissue during corrective heart surgery. All donors were healthy Finnish infants who were undergoing corrective surgery to treat congenital heart defects. Here immunoSEQ multiplex PCR was the method, and the copy in TCRdb shows in-frame clones only, minus some. The profile shows some 120,000 clones, around 94% of them singletons.

Sequencing input: thymus tissue. The genes are TRBV10-1 and TRBJ2-6; 7 nucleotides match TRBD1. The TCR was taken from a boy younger than two with a congenital heart defect but otherwise immunologically healthy. In DNA form, the CDR3 reads TGCGCCAGCAGCGTAGACAGGGACTCTGGGGCCAACGTCCTGACTTTC. Translation gives CASSVDRDSGANVLTF.